The 16 T cell receptor beta chains presented below share a single source sample, sequenced in a study of response to subunit inactivated influenza vaccine. TCRdb fed the RT-PCR reads into MiXCR, producing one record per CDR3 protein. This table has around 540,000 distinct CDR3 sequences, about an eighth appearing once. The sequencing used PBMCs from blood, collected on the day of vaccination. The receptors were gathered from a man aged 45-65 years who received an inactivated influenza vaccine.

The chain couples TRBV28 to TRBJ2-2; 7 bases fit TRBD2. Germline lookup yields CDR1 MDHEN and CDR2 SYDVKM. The CDR3 has 16 amino acids. The V gene end was trimmed by 6 bases and the J gene end by 3 bases; junction bases not matched to a gene: 10. CDR3 residues: CASSPQRDWDTGELFF. As DNA, the CDR3 is TGTGCCAGCAGCCCCCAGCGGGATTGGGACACCGGGGAGCTGTTTTTT.

This clonotype has more than one count but fewer than ten. The CDR3, as DNA: TGTGCCAGCAGCTTAGCGGCAGGCTCCTACAATGAGCAGTTCTTC. Translation: CASSLAAGSYNEQFF. The V call is TRBV7-2, the J call TRBJ2-1; no definite D call. The CDR3 consists of 15 residues. Trimming removed 0 bases at V and 0 bases at J, with 6 bases between. Germline V gene sequence: CDR1 SGHTA, CDR2 FQGNSA.

This clonotype was observed at least ten times. The J gene is TRBJ2-3, the V gene TRBV6-2 or TRBV6-3; D is uncertain. Germline values: CDR1 MNHEY, CDR2 SVGEGT. This CDR3 is 12 amino acids long. With 5 bases removed from V and 10 bases from J, the gap between germline ends came to 13 bases. CDR3 sequence: CASSENMDPQYF. CDR3 bases: TGTGCCAGCAGTGAGAACATGGACCCGCAGTATTTT.

The chain recombines TRBV29-1 with TRBJ2-5; 7 bases map to TRBD2. Germline V gene lookup returns CDR1 SQVTM and CDR2 ANQGSEA. V lost 0 bases to trimming and J lost 3 bases; unmatched junction nucleotides: 7. CDR3 length: 15 amino acids. The CDR3 sequence is CSVEDFTSEKETQYF. As DNA, the CDR3 is TGCAGCGTTGAAGATTTCACTAGCGAAAAAGAGACCCAGTACTTC.

This clonotype was observed at least ten times. CDR3 amino acids: CASSFDGEGNTIYF. DNA for the CDR3: TGCGCCAGCAGCTTTGATGGAGAAGGAAACACCATATATTTT. V usage is TRBV5-1 and J usage is TRBJ1-3; D remains unclear. This CDR3 spans 14 amino acids. Between the trimmed V and J ends, which lost 2 bases and 4 bases, there was a span of 10 bases. Germline-derived CDR1 and CDR2 are SGHRS and YFSETQ.

In regard to this clonotype: Germline and junction disagree at one end, which may indicate a read error. The V gene is TRBV12-3 or TRBV12-4, the J gene TRBJ2-1, with TRBD2 matching over 7 bases. This CDR3 has 15 residues. CDR3 DNA: TGTGCCAGCAACCCCGGGACTACGGTCTACCATGAGCAGTTCTTC. It is translated as CASNPGTTVYHEQFF.

This clonotype was observed many times. The genes are TRBV12-3 or TRBV12-4 and TRBJ2-1; D possibly matches TRBD1 or TRBD2 (5 bases each). V gave up 7 bases and J gave up 0 bases, with 13 bases separating them. There are 15 residues in the CDR3. CDR3 DNA sequence: TGTGCCAGCACACGGGACGGAAGCTCCTACAATGAGCAGTTCTTC. It yields the protein CASTRDGSSYNEQFF.

The chain employs TRBV18 and TRBJ2-7; D is unclear. Germline V CDR1 and CDR2: KGHSH, LQKENI. This CDR3 is 14 amino acids long. V lost 0 bases to trimming and J lost 2 bases, with 8 bases between them. CDR3 amino acids: CASSPPRIAYEQYF. Written as DNA, the CDR3 is TGTGCCAGCTCACCACCGAGGATAGCCTACGAGCAGTACTTC.

The chain recombines TRBV20-1 with TRBJ1-2, with D perhaps matching TRBD1 (5 bases). The germline V and J ends were trimmed by 8 bases and 7 bases, with 20 bases remaining between them. CDR3 size: 13 residues. Germline V CDR1 and CDR2: DFQATT, SNEGSKA (reference sequence). The CDR3 DNA reads as TGCAGTATGGCCGAGGGCCCCGGGGGTGGCTACACCTTC. It codes for CSMAEGPGGGYTF.

The V call is TRBV3-1, the J call TRBJ2-1; 7 bases are a match to TRBD1. Germline CDR1 reads LGHDT; CDR2 reads YNNKEL (reference sequence). This CDR3 is 17 amino acids long. Trimming removed 1 base from V and 5 bases from J; junction bases left unmatched: 11. The CDR3 reads CASSQGGGTANHNEQFF. The CDR3, as DNA: TGTGCCAGCAGCCAAGGGGGTGGGACAGCGAACCACAATGAGCAGTTCTTC.

This clonotype occurred a few times. DNA for the CDR3: TGTGCCAGCAGCTCCGGCTGGACTGAAGCTTTCTTT. It codes for CASSSGWTEAFF. This sequence joins TRBV12-3 or TRBV12-4 and TRBJ1-1, with D hard to call. The CDR3 has 12 residues. Trimming stripped 6 bases from V and 5 bases from J, with 10 bases between.

This clonotype was observed a handful of times. J is TRBJ2-7 and V is TRBV27; maybe TRBD1 (6 bases). Between the trimmed V and J ends, which lost 2 bases and 7 bases, there was a span of 15 bases. CDR1 and CDR2 from the germline V gene are MNHEY and SMNVEV (reference sequence). The CDR3 consists of 14 residues. CDR3 loop: CASSLNRAVMEQYF. The CDR3 region has the DNA TGTGCCAGCAGTTTAAACAGGGCCGTGATGGAGCAGTACTTC.

The chain couples TRBV27 to TRBJ2-3, with 11 nucleotides matching TRBD1. J lost 11 bases, V lost 6 bases, and 13 bases had no gene match. The germline CDR1 and CDR2 sequences are MNHEY and SMNVEV (reference sequence). This CDR3 is 15 amino acids long. CDR3 sequence (DNA): TGTGCCAGCAGGCCCCCGGGACAGGGGGTTTTGTTGCAGTATTTT. Translated, it gives CASRPPGQGVLLQYF.

Concerning this clonotype itself: This could be a read error, since a much larger clone is one nucleotide away. The chain joins TRBV29-1 to TRBJ2-7, with a tentative D call TRBD2 (6 bases). This CDR3 comprises 14 residues. Germline V gene lookup returns CDR1 SQVTM and CDR2 ANQGSEA. DNA of the CDR3: TGCAGCGTTGAAGGCGGGGTAGACCCCTACGAGCACTACTTC. As protein: CSVEGGVDPYEHYF.

In this sample, this clonotype turned up a few times. The CDR3 DNA is TGCGCCAGCAGCCAAGGGGGACGGGAGGGGGAGACCCAGTACTTC. Residues: CASSQGGREGETQYF. The chain carries TRBV4-3 and TRBJ2-5; 8 bases line up with TRBD2. The germline CDR1 and CDR2 sequences are LGHNA and YSLEER. Trimming at V came to 1 base and at J to 5 bases, leaving 6 bases not matched to a gene. The CDR3 is 15 amino acids.

This clonotype was picked up many times. The chain carries TRBV6-2 or TRBV6-3 and TRBJ2-3, with 10 bases identical to TRBD2. The length of the CDR3 is 16 residues. Germline V gene lookup returns CDR1 MNHEY and CDR2 SVGEGT. Trimming at V came to 6 bases and at J to 0 bases, leaving 6 bases not matched to a gene. As DNA, the CDR3 is TGTGCCAGCAGACTCAGCGGGAGGGCTAGCACAGATACGCAGTATTTT. As protein: CASRLSGRASTDTQYF.